The 24 T cell receptor beta chains in this list originate from one sample, sequenced in a study of cytomegalovirus exposure and HLA in healthy donors. Researchers ran the PCR with 60 Vbeta and 13 Jbeta primers. Clones were read by immunoSEQ multiplex PCR, and TCRdb kept only the in-frame ones, dropping some. The top ten hold under 10% of the sample, which has more than 85,000 clones, roughly 70% seen once. The sequenced sample consisted of PBMCs. The receptors were gathered from a man aged 40-50 years in good health and CMV-seronegative.

CDR3 sequence reads: CASGGNTIYF. The CDR3 DNA follows: TGTGCCAGCGGGGGGAACACCATATATTTT. This chain uses TRBV7-9 with TRBJ1-3; maybe TRBD1 (5 bases). The V end was cut by 8 bases, the J end by 7 bases, with 6 bases between. CDR3 length equals 10 residues. Germline V CDR1 and CDR2: SEHNR, FQNEAQ (reference sequence).

In regard to this clone: At one boundary the junction diverges from the germline segment, which might be a read error. The CDR3 nucleotides read TGTGCCAGCAGTGCTGGACAGGGGTATGGCTACCCCTTC. Translation: CASSAGQGYGYPF. The chain has TRBV25-1 and TRBJ1-2; the match to TRBD1 covers 9 bases. The CDR3 is 13 amino acids. The germline CDR1 and CDR2 sequences are MGHDK and SYGVNS.

The V and J genes are TRBV27 and TRBJ2-7; D uncertain. Germline V gene lookup returns CDR1 MNHEY and CDR2 SMNVEV (reference sequence). This CDR3 has 15 residues. V was cut by 4 bases and J by 6 bases, with 19 bases left in between. CDR3 in amino acids: CASSSSLTRGREQYF. The CDR3 bases are TGTGCCAGCAGTTCCTCCTTGACGCGTGGGCGCGAGCAGTACTTC.

This chain links TRBV9 with TRBJ1-2; possible D gene TRBD1, 6 bases. The CDR3 has 17 amino acids. Looked up from germline, CDR1 is SGDLS and CDR2 is YYNGEE. The germline V and J ends were trimmed by 0 bases and 0 bases, with 15 bases remaining between them. The CDR3 DNA sequence: TGTGCCAGCAGCGTAGGACCCCAGACAGGCCCTAACTATGGCTACACCTTC. Translated: CASSVGPQTGPNYGYTF. Variable domain in full (rest from reference TRBV9 and TRBJ1-2): DSGVTQTPKHLITATGQRVTLRCSPRSGDLSVYWYQQSLDQGLQFLIQYYNGEERAKGNILERFSAQQFPDLHSELNLSSLELGDSALYFCASSVGPQTGPNYGYTFGSGTRLTVV.

The rearrangement joins TRBV19 to TRBJ2-1, with D uncertain. The CDR3 length is 15 residues. V was cut by 7 bases and J by 6 bases, with 19 bases left in between. CDR1 LNHDA and CDR2 SQIVND come from the germline V gene (reference sequence). The CDR3 spells CASTNLDSPRNEQFF. In nucleotides, the CDR3 is TGTGCCAGTACCAACCTCGACTCACCGCGCAATGAGCAGTTCTTC.

V and J are TRBV7-6 and TRBJ2-3, with 8 positions matching TRBD2. This CDR3 comprises 21 residues. Germline CDR1 reads SGHVS; CDR2 reads FNYEAQ. V was clipped by 0 bases and J by 0 bases; unmatched bases: 17. For the CDR3, the DNA is TGTGCCAGCAGCTTAGCACTTAGAAATCCTAGCGGGTTATCTAGCACAGATACGCAGTATTTT. This gives the protein CASSLALRNPSGLSSTDTQYF.

This clone is a singleton in its sample. V gene TRBV25-1 combines with J gene TRBJ2-3, with D perhaps matching TRBD1 (5 bases). Germline lookup yields CDR1 MGHDK and CDR2 SYGVNS. Trimming shortened V by 3 bases and J by 3 bases, and 16 bases separated the two germline ends. CDR3 length: 16 residues. Here the CDR3 reads CASSEGSGKRTDTQYF. The CDR3 nucleotides are TGTGCCAGCAGTGAGGGGTCAGGGAAAAGGACAGATACGCAGTATTTT.

This chain joins TRBV7-2 and TRBJ2-5; tentative D call: TRBD2 (5 bases). Germline loops: CDR1 SGHTA, CDR2 FQGNSA. This CDR3 region has 12 residues. V lost 5 bases to trimming and J lost 5 bases, with 9 bases between them. The DNA for the CDR3 is TGTGCCAGCAGCGAGGGATGGGAGACCCAGTACTTC. Translation gives CASSEGWETQYF.

The chain combines TRBV28 with TRBJ1-3; possibly TRBD1 for D (6 bases). CDR1 and CDR2 from the germline V gene are MDHEN and SYDVKM. Trimming took 10 bases from V and 4 from J, leaving 17 bases between them. The CDR3 contains 14 residues. The CDR3 region is CATRTGTPGNTIYF. The DNA for the CDR3 is TGTGCCACCCGAACAGGGACCCCGGGAAACACCATATATTTT.

DNA for the CDR3: TGTGCCAGCAGCGCCGAGGCCAGGGGCAATTCACCCCTCCACTTT. Translation: CASSAEARGNSPLHF. V usage is TRBV9 and J usage is TRBJ1-6; maybe TRBD1 (6 bases). The CDR3 sequence is 15 residues long. Germline values: CDR1 SGDLS, CDR2 YYNGEE. The V end lost 3 bases, the J end lost 7 bases, and 14 bases lay between the germline ends.

The chain joins TRBV9 to TRBJ2-2; possible D gene TRBD2, 7 bases. V was clipped by 4 bases and J by 5 bases, with 21 bases between them. The CDR3 totals 17 residues. CDR1 is SGDLS, CDR2 YYNGEE, per germline. DNA for the CDR3: TGTGCCAGCAGCCGTTCCTCGGGGGGCGTTAGGACCGGGGAGCTGTTTTTT. Translated, it gives CASSRSSGGVRTGELFF. Supplemented by reference TRBV9 and TRBJ2-2, the full variable domain reads DSGVTQTPKHLITATGQRVTLRCSPRSGDLSVYWYQQSLDQGLQFLIQYYNGEERAKGNILERFSAQQFPDLHSELNLSSLELGDSALYFCASSRSSGGVRTGELFFGEGSRLTVL.

As DNA, the CDR3 is TGCGCCAGCGGACTACCTAGCTTCAGGTTTGGGGATCAGCCCCAGCATTTT. Protein sequence: CASGLPSFRFGDQPQHF. This chain connects TRBV5-1 to TRBJ1-5; D not resolved. Per germline, CDR1 SGHRS and CDR2 YFSETQ. V gave up 7 bases and J gave up 5 bases, with 25 bases separating them. The CDR3 runs 17 residues. Combining the CDR3 with reference TRBV5-1 and TRBJ1-5 gives the whole variable domain KAGVTQTPRYLIKTRGQQVTLSCSPISGHRSVSWYQQTPGQGLQFLFEYFSETQRNKGNFPGRFSGRQFSNSRSEMNVSTLELGDSALYLCASGLPSFRFGDQPQHFGDGTRLSIL.

This clone appeared once. This CDR3 is missing its conserved last phenylalanine or tryptophan, likely due to a read error. The DNA is omitted, as the CDR3 cannot be located on it reliably, and the CDR3 follows TCRdb's listing. The CDR3 spells CASSFRSG. The chain carries TRBV5-6 and TRBJ2-6; the D call in the table, TRBD2, was not verified against the DNA. Per germline, CDR1 SGHDT and CDR2 YYEEEE. The CDR3 totals 8 residues, both ends included.

This sequence joins TRBV25-1 and TRBJ2-7; D unresolved. CDR1 is MGHDK and CDR2 is SYGVNS in the germline V gene. V gave up 3 bases and J gave up 4 bases, with 7 bases separating them. This CDR3 spans 12 amino acids. CDR3 bases: TGTGCCAGCAGTGACTTAAATTACGAGCAGTACTTC. Translation: CASSDLNYEQYF.

The chain combines TRBV29-1 with TRBJ2-3, with D maybe TRBD1 (5 bases). The CDR3 contains 12 residues. Deletions cut 4 bases from V and 4 bases from J, with 9 bases between. From germline, CDR1 is SQVTM and CDR2 ANQGSEA. The CDR3 nucleotides read TGCAGCGTTGCAGGGCAGTCAGATACGCAGTATTTT. Protein product: CSVAGQSDTQYF.

This clone showed up just a few times. The chain carries TRBV6-1 and TRBJ1-1; D gene uncertain. Germline assignment: CDR1 MNHNS and CDR2 SASEGT. This CDR3 is built from 13 residues. V lost 4 bases to trimming and J lost 1 base, with 7 bases between them. The CDR3 region is CASSVNRNTEAFF. CDR3 sequence (DNA): TGTGCCAGCAGTGTGAATAGGAACACTGAAGCTTTCTTT.

This clone was counted between two and nine times. The chain has TRBV19 and TRBJ2-5, with 7 bases aligning to TRBD1. The CDR3 runs to 13 residues. The germline V gene has CDR1 LNHDA and CDR2 SQIVND (reference sequence). V was pared by 4 bases and J by 4 bases, with 3 bases of the junction left unmatched. The CDR3 sequence: CASSKGARETQYF. CDR3 bases: TGTGCCAGTAGTAAGGGGGCGAGAGAGACCCAGTACTTC.

The V gene is TRBV18, the J gene TRBJ1-3; 10 nucleotides agree with TRBD1. Germline values: CDR1 KGHSH, CDR2 LQKENI. The length of the CDR3 is 14 residues. Trimming removed 0 bases from V and 7 bases from J; junction bases left unmatched: 0. CDR3 sequence (DNA): TGTGCCAGCTCACCACCGGGACAGGGGAACACCATATATTTT. Translation gives CASSPPGQGNTIYF.

V and J are TRBV5-1 and TRBJ1-4; TRBD1 matches 7 bases. Germline V CDR1 and CDR2: SGHRS, YFSETQ. V lost 4 bases, J lost 0 bases, and 9 bases stayed unmatched. The CDR3 consists of 17 residues. Written as DNA, the CDR3 is TGCGCCAGCAGCCTCCGGGACAGCCTTGCAACTAATGAAAAACTGTTTTTT. This encodes CASSLRDSLATNEKLFF.

The genes are TRBV4-2 and TRBJ2-1, with TRBD2 as a possible D gene (5 bases). Germline V gene data show CDR1 as LGHNA and CDR2 as YNFKEQ. Trimming took 1 base from V and 3 from J, leaving 16 bases between them. The CDR3 is made up of 17 amino acids. DNA of the CDR3: TGTGCCAGCAGCCAAGCTCGAGAACTAGTCTACTACAATGAGCAGTTCTTC. Its protein product is CASSQARELVYYNEQFF.

The J gene is TRBJ2-7, the V gene TRBV6-1, with 7 nucleotides matching TRBD1. Germline loops: CDR1 MNHNS, CDR2 SASEGT. The CDR3 is made up of 15 amino acids. Trimming at V came to 3 bases and at J to 3 bases, leaving 8 bases not matched to a gene. The chain's CDR3 is CASSDRHWDSYEQYF. CDR3 coding DNA: TGTGCCAGCAGTGACCGCCACTGGGACAGCTACGAGCAGTACTTC.

The genes are TRBV6-5 and TRBJ2-7, with 11 bases lining up with TRBD1. The CDR3 runs to 16 residues. With V trimmed by 2 bases and J by 2 bases, 5 bases remained unmatched. Germline-derived CDR1 and CDR2 are MNHEY and SVGAGI. CDR3 sequence reads: CASSYERDRGTYEQYF. For the CDR3, the DNA is TGTGCCAGCAGTTACGAGCGGGACAGGGGGACCTACGAGCAGTACTTC.

The chain carries TRBV5-1 and TRBJ2-7, with 8 nucleotides matching TRBD1. The V gene end was trimmed by 4 bases and the J gene end by 3 bases; junction bases not matched to a gene: 12. The CDR3 consists of 16 residues. Germline loops: CDR1 SGHRS, CDR2 YFSETQ. CDR3 protein: CASSPDGQGTIYEQYF. The CDR3 DNA sequence: TGCGCCAGCAGCCCCGACGGACAGGGCACTATCTACGAGCAGTACTTC.

The rearrangement links TRBV5-1 to TRBJ2-7; D might be TRBD2 (5 bases). The length of the CDR3 is 14 residues. Trimming took 5 bases from V and 0 from J, leaving 12 bases between them. The V gene's germline CDR1 is SGHRS and CDR2 YFSETQ. The CDR3 spells CASRKEGSSYEQYF. DNA of the CDR3: TGCGCCAGCAGGAAAGAGGGAAGCTCCTACGAGCAGTACTTC.